Detailed here is one TCR beta chain. The data originate from a study of T cells in localized non-small cell lung cancer. Only in-frame clones appear in the TCRdb table, and some are missing; sequencing was by immunoSEQ multiplex PCR. The data show about 1,600 clones, 19% seen once. This clonotype originated in a female donor of 60 years or more with stage I lung adenocarcinoma. Sequencing used normal lung tissue next to the tumor, obtained before any cancer treatment.

The CDR3 protein is CASSRGEGTDTQYF. The CDR3 DNA reads as TGCGCCAGCAGCCGTGGGGAGGGCACAGATACGCAGTATTTT. The gene calls are TRBV5-1 and TRBJ2-3; TRBD2 might be the D (6 bases). V shed 4 bases and J shed 1 base, with 10 bases lying between them. CDR1 and CDR2 from the germline V gene are SGHRS and YFSETQ. This CDR3 region has 14 residues.